The next 13 T cell receptor beta chains were all read from a single sample in a study of cytomegalovirus exposure and HLA in healthy donors. Primers included in the PCR were 60 Vbeta and 13 Jbeta primers. This table comes from immunoSEQ multiplex PCR, and its TCRdb copy is limited to in-frame clones, with some not included. The sample contains more than 150,000 clones, 78% of which appear only once. Sequencing was performed on PBMCs. These receptors were obtained from a woman in her 30s in good health and CMV-seropositive.

By share, this clone counts as medium-sized. J is TRBJ1-1 and V is TRBV29-1; 7 nucleotides align to TRBD1. J lost 3 bases, V lost 1 base, and 11 bases had no gene match. The CDR3 covers 16 residues. Germline CDR1 reads SQVTM; CDR2 reads ANQGSEA. The CDR3 nucleotides read TGCAGCGTTGAAGCCATACCTCAAGGGGGCCACACTGAAGCTTTCTTT. Protein product: CSVEAIPQGGHTEAFF.

This chain uses TRBV7-9 with TRBJ2-3, with a weak D call TRBD2 (6 bases). The CDR3 consists of 15 residues. V shed 3 bases and J shed 3 bases, with 13 bases lying between them. Germline V gene lookup returns CDR1 SEHNR and CDR2 FQNEAQ (reference sequence). The CDR3 reads CASSFTGTPTDTQYF. CDR3 in DNA: TGTGCCAGCAGCTTTACCGGGACTCCAACAGATACGCAGTATTTT.

This clone was observed a few times. V usage is TRBV18 and J usage is TRBJ2-1; 8 bases match TRBD2. The CDR3 has 16 amino acids. Germline V gene sequence: CDR1 KGHSH, CDR2 LQKENI. The V segment lost 6 bases and the J segment 7 bases; nucleotides outside the gene matches: 14. The DNA for the CDR3 is TGTGCCAGCTCGCCCAGTAGCGGGGTCCTGAGGAATGAGCAGTTCTTC. Translating it yields CASSPSSGVLRNEQFF. Looking up the rest from reference TRBV18 and TRBJ2-1 gives the full variable domain: NAGVMQNPRHLVRRRGQEARLRCSPMKGHSHVYWYRQLPEEGLKFMVYLQKENIIDESGMPKERFSAEFPKEGPSILRIQQVVRGDSAAYFCASSPSSGVLRNEQFFGPGTRLTVL.

V usage is TRBV18 and J usage is TRBJ1-4; D might be TRBD1 (5 bases). Germline V gene data show CDR1 as KGHSH and CDR2 as LQKENI. Trimming took 4 bases from V and 7 from J, leaving 13 bases between them. This CDR3 has 14 amino acids. The CDR3 loop reads CASSQYVGLEKLFF. The CDR3 nucleotides are TGTGCCAGCTCACAATACGTGGGGCTTGAAAAACTGTTTTTT.

This chain uses TRBV19 with TRBJ2-3, with 8 bases that match TRBD1. The junction had 4 bases not matched to a gene; V was cut back by 5 bases and J by 6 bases. Germline lookup yields CDR1 LNHDA and CDR2 SQIVND (reference sequence). The CDR3 is 13 residues long. The CDR3 bases are TGTGCCAGTAGTTACAGGGGGGCGGATACGCAGTATTTT. Translated: CASSYRGADTQYF.

This clone was counted once. The J gene is TRBJ1-1, the V gene TRBV7-8; D is undetermined. There are 14 residues in the CDR3. The germline gives CDR1 SGHVS, CDR2 FQNEAQ. Trimming left V 5 bases short and J 0 bases short, with 10 bases between. This CDR3 reads CASSAQLMNTEAFF. CDR3 nucleotide sequence: TGTGCCAGCAGCGCACAGCTTATGAACACTGAAGCTTTCTTT.

The chain employs TRBV7-3 and TRBJ1-1; no firm D call. CDR3 length: 14 residues. Trimming stripped 5 bases from V and 4 bases from J, with 14 bases between. Germline V gene sequence: CDR1 SGHTA, CDR2 FQGTGA. DNA of the CDR3: TGTGCCAGCAGCCCTGAGGCGGCGTCCACTGAAGCTTTCTTT. This encodes CASSPEAASTEAFF.

The chain uses TRBV27 and TRBJ2-2, with 7 bases lining up with TRBD2. The germline V gene encodes CDR1 MNHEY and CDR2 SMNVEV (reference sequence). This CDR3 has 15 residues. With 7 bases clipped from V and 1 base from J, the junction kept 6 bases outside the gene matches. Written as DNA, the CDR3 is TGTGCCAGCACCCGGGGGGACTTGAACACCGGGGAGCTGTTTTTT. The encoded protein is CASTRGDLNTGELFF.

The chain links TRBV5-6 to TRBJ1-5, with D tentatively TRBD1 (6 bases). CDR3 length equals 16 residues. From germline, CDR1 is SGHDT and CDR2 YYEEEE. Deletions cut 0 bases from V and 5 bases from J, with 15 bases between. The CDR3 is CASSLVPGARDQPQHF. The DNA for the CDR3 is TGTGCCAGCAGCTTGGTCCCAGGGGCGAGGGATCAGCCCCAGCATTTT. Filled out from reference TRBV5-6 and TRBJ1-5, the complete variable domain reads DAGVTQSPTHLIKTRGQQVTLRCSPKSGHDTVSWYQQALGQGPQFIFQYYEEEERQRGNFPDRFSGHQFPNYSSELNVNALLLGDSALYLCASSLVPGARDQPQHFGDGTRLSIL.

The CDR3: CASSEAPRSADTQYF. The CDR3 nucleotides read TGCGCCAGCAGTGAGGCACCCAGGTCGGCAGATACGCAGTATTTT. The chain combines TRBV10-1 with TRBJ2-3; D is uncertain. From germline, CDR1 is WNHNN and CDR2 SYGVQD (reference sequence). The CDR3 has 15 residues. V was pared by 2 bases and J by 4 bases, with 13 bases between.

This chain connects TRBV5-1 to TRBJ2-1; D call uncertain. Germline V CDR1 and CDR2: SGHRS, YFSETQ. Trimming pared 2 bases from V and 4 bases from J, leaving 16 bases between. The CDR3 extends over 16 amino acids. The CDR3: CASSFQNGGAYNEQFF. CDR3 nucleotide sequence: TGCGCCAGCAGCTTCCAGAACGGCGGAGCTTACAATGAGCAGTTCTTC.

With respect to this clone: At the DNA level, this CDR3 is encoded by other sequences in the same sample as well. The gene calls are TRBV7-9 and TRBJ1-4; 8 bases fit TRBD1. J was trimmed by 0 bases and V by 5 bases; bases with no gene match: 8. Germline V lookup: CDR1 SEHNR, CDR2 FQNEAQ (reference sequence). The CDR3 runs 17 residues. The CDR3 region is CASSPGQGAATNEKLFF. The CDR3 DNA reads as TGTGCCAGCAGCCCTGGACAGGGCGCTGCAACTAATGAAAAACTGTTTTTT.

Comments on this clone: Other nucleotide sequences in the sample specify the same CDR3. The chain combines TRBV7-9 with TRBJ2-3; D unresolved. The V end was cut by 5 bases, the J end by 4 bases, with 7 bases between. The CDR3 runs to 12 residues. CDR1 is SEHNR, CDR2 FQNEAQ, per germline (reference sequence). The CDR3, as DNA: TGTGCCAGCAGCCCGTCCCCAGATACGCAGTATTTT. Translated: CASSPSPDTQYF.